The present T cell receptor (beta chain) was sequenced within a study of cytomegalovirus exposure and HLA in healthy donors. About the study: Some 85 million unique TCRs, all from HLA-typed donors, were included in an early release of the data.

The PCR made use of 60 Vbeta and 13 Jbeta primers. TCRdb's copy holds only in-frame clones and misses some; the assay was immunoSEQ multiplex PCR. Of 150,000 to 200,000 clones in the sample, about 80% were seen once. V lost 5 bases, J lost 9 bases, and 4 bases stayed unmatched. This CDR3 has 13 residues. Germline V gives CDR1 MNHEY, CDR2 SMNVEV (reference sequence). In regard to this clone: Its antigen remains unidentified.

Regarding the study as a whole: HLA alleles were associated with 17,000 or so TCR beta sequences in a later analysis at 0.05 false discovery rate.

This TCR derives from a woman in her 30s in good health and CMV-seropositive. The V and J genes are TRBV27 and TRBJ2-5; 12 nucleotides align to TRBD1. The specimen sequenced was PBMCs. CDR3 DNA sequence: TGTGCCAGCAGTATGTGGGACAGGGGGCCCCAGTACTTC. It encodes CASSMWDRGPQYF.